The 32 T cell receptor beta chains listed next were all sequenced from one sample in a study of CD8 T cells in ankylosing spondylitis. Whole-study findings and limits: It appeared that ankylosing spondylitis blood was characterized by a TCR beta motif of 8 or 9 highly homologous variants.

TCRdb re-analysed the 5' RACE reads in MiXCR, keeping a single row per CDR3 protein. The data contain about 440,000 distinct CDR3 sequences, roughly a sixth of them singletons. These receptors' antigens are unknown. Sample: blood, either unsorted or a sorted T cell fraction (not recorded which). These receptors all stem from a male donor with ankylosing spondylitis.

The table lists this clonotype with a few counts. The CDR3 DNA sequence: TGCAGTGCTAGGCCTCGGGGCGCGGGGGCCAACGTCCTGACTTTC. This translates into CSARPRGAGANVLTF. The genes are TRBV20-1 and TRBJ2-6, with D tentatively TRBD1 or TRBD2 (5 bases each). In germline, CDR1 is DFQATT, CDR2 SNEGSKA (reference sequence). The length of the CDR3 is 15 residues. V was cut by 3 bases and J by 4 bases, with 13 bases left in between.

This clonotype was seen only a few times. This chain uses TRBV27 with TRBJ1-1; 9 positions match TRBD1. Germline CDR1 and CDR2: MNHEY and SMNVEV (reference sequence). CDR3 size: 14 residues. V shed 3 bases, J shed 6 bases, and the junction held 5 bases outside the gene matches. The CDR3 sequence is CASSFLTGGAEAFF. Written as DNA, the CDR3 is TGTGCCAGCAGTTTCCTGACAGGGGGGGCTGAAGCTTTCTTT.

This sequence joins TRBV7-3 and TRBJ2-3, with 12 bases identical to TRBD1. The CDR3 consists of 14 residues. From germline, CDR1 is SGHTA and CDR2 FQGTGA. V lost 5 bases and J lost 4; bases outside the gene matches: 1. CDR3 in DNA: TGTGCCAGCAGCGGGACAGGGGGCTCAGATACGCAGTATTTT. Residues: CASSGTGGSDTQYF.

This clonotype occurred a few times. V is TRBV20-1 and J is TRBJ2-7; 9 nucleotides agree with TRBD2. The J segment lost 3 bases and the V segment lost 2 bases, leaving 5 bases of the junction unmatched. Germline V gene sequence: CDR1 DFQATT, CDR2 SNEGSKA (reference sequence). This CDR3 region has 14 residues. The DNA for the CDR3 is TGCAGTGCTAGACAACCTAGCGGGAACTACGAGCAGTACTTC. Translated: CSARQPSGNYEQYF.

This clonotype was found a few times. This rearrangement joins TRBV11-2 to TRBJ1-2; D unclear. Germline V gives CDR1 SGHAT, CDR2 FQNNGV. Trimming removed 0 bases at V and 4 bases at J, with 15 bases between. This CDR3 comprises 16 residues. The CDR3 loop is CASSLDLGLSVYGYTF. CDR3 DNA sequence: TGTGCCAGCAGCTTAGATCTAGGACTGTCCGTCTATGGCTACACCTTC.

At least ten counts were recorded for this clonotype. The V gene is TRBV15, the J gene TRBJ2-7, with TRBD2 as a possible D gene (6 bases). Germline V gene lookup returns CDR1 LNHNV and CDR2 YYDKDF (reference sequence). CDR3 length: 13 residues. Trimming took off 3 bases at V and 5 bases at J, with 11 bases between the two ends. The CDR3 sequence is CATSRGEVHEQYF. The CDR3 DNA sequence: TGTGCCACCAGCAGGGGGGAGGTCCACGAGCAGTACTTC.

There are many counts of this clonotype. The gene calls are TRBV6-6 and TRBJ1-1; 7 bases agree with TRBD1. Trimming removed 7 bases from V and 5 bases from J; junction bases left unmatched: 7. The CDR3 is 13 amino acids. Germline V gene data show CDR1 as MNHNY and CDR2 as SVGAGI (reference sequence). The CDR3 nucleotides are TGTGCCAGCACCCGACAGGGAGGGACTGAAGCTTTCTTT. Its translation: CASTRQGGTEAFF.

This clonotype was seen a handful of times. V usage is TRBV4-1 and J usage is TRBJ1-2; no clear D. V was clipped by 3 bases and J by 3 bases, with 14 bases between them. Germline V gene lookup returns CDR1 MGHRA and CDR2 YSYEKL. This CDR3 region has 15 residues. CDR3 sequence reads: CASSHILGGDYGYTF. CDR3 bases: TGCGCCAGCAGCCATATTCTGGGCGGGGACTATGGCTACACCTTC.

The rearrangement uses TRBV7-9 and TRBJ2-3; D possibly corresponds to TRBD2 (5 bases). This CDR3 has 15 amino acids. Germline CDR1 reads SEHNR; CDR2 reads FQNEAQ (reference sequence). The V end was cut by 2 bases, the J end by 0 bases, with 9 bases between. The CDR3 loop is CASSLIPGSTDTQYF. CDR3 coding DNA: TGTGCCAGCAGCTTAATACCGGGGAGCACAGATACGCAGTATTTT. Filled out from reference TRBV7-9 and TRBJ2-3, the complete variable domain reads DTGVSQNPRHKITKRGQNVTFRCDPISEHNRLYWYRQTLGQGPEFLTYFQNEAQLEKSRLLSDRFSAERPKGSFSTLEIQRTEQGDSAMYLCASSLIPGSTDTQYFGPGTRLTVL.

This chain connects TRBV6-2 or TRBV6-3 to TRBJ1-1, with D uncertain. The CDR3 loop spans 13 amino acids. Trimming cost V 5 bases and J 3 bases, with 10 bases left between them. The V gene's germline CDR1 is MNHEY and CDR2 SVGEGT. CDR3 loop: CASSLDGYTEAFF. Written as DNA, the CDR3 is TGTGCCAGCAGTCTGGACGGGTACACTGAAGCTTTCTTT.

Ten or more counts support this clonotype. The rearrangement uses TRBV15 and TRBJ1-1; TRBD1 might be the D (6 bases). V lost 0 bases to trimming and J lost 3 bases, with 14 bases between them. Germline V gene lookup returns CDR1 LNHNV and CDR2 YYDKDF (reference sequence). There are 16 residues in the CDR3. The CDR3 nucleotides read TGTGCCACCAGCAGAGATTATGGGGGCCGGGACACTGAAGCTTTCTTT. Protein product: CATSRDYGGRDTEAFF.

V is TRBV27 and J is TRBJ2-6, with D maybe TRBD1 (6 bases). This CDR3 region has 16 residues. The germline V gene has CDR1 MNHEY and CDR2 SMNVEV (reference sequence). With 5 bases removed from V and 0 bases from J, the gap between germline ends came to 11 bases. The CDR3 DNA follows: TGTGCCAGCAGTGAAGGACAGTTCTCTGGGGCCAACGTCCTGACTTTC. As protein: CASSEGQFSGANVLTF.

V usage is TRBV7-2 and J usage is TRBJ1-4; TRBD1 is a possible D gene (5 bases). Germline V lookup: CDR1 SGHTA, CDR2 FQGNSA. This CDR3 has 16 amino acids. V shed 0 bases and J shed 5 bases, with 13 bases lying between them. The CDR3 protein is CASSLALYRQNEKLFF. CDR3 DNA: TGTGCCAGCAGCTTAGCGCTGTACAGACAGAATGAAAAACTGTTTTTT.

This clonotype was counted a few times. This sequence joins TRBV4-1 and TRBJ2-7; 7 bases agree with TRBD2. Germline V gene data show CDR1 as MGHRA and CDR2 as YSYEKL. This CDR3 is built from 15 residues. The trim removed 1 base at V and 2 bases at J, leaving 5 bases unmatched. The CDR3, as DNA: TGCGCCAGCAGCCAAGGGGTAGCGGGTGCCTACGAGCAGTACTTC. Its translation is CASSQGVAGAYEQYF.

A few counts support this clonotype. The chain is built from TRBV6-1 and TRBJ2-1, with 7 bases aligning to TRBD2. Per germline, CDR1 MNHNS and CDR2 SASEGT. The V and J ends lost 6 bases and 4 bases, in that order; junction bases with no gene match: 3. CDR3 length: 13 amino acids. The CDR3 DNA follows: TGTGCCAGCAGGAAGGGACTATACAATGAGCAGTTCTTC. Protein: CASRKGLYNEQFF.

This clonotype occurred a few times. The rearrangement links TRBV6-5 to TRBJ2-4, with 8 bases fitting TRBD2. The V gene's germline CDR1 is MNHEY and CDR2 SVGAGI. V lost 0 bases, J lost 6 bases, and 10 bases stayed unmatched. The length of the CDR3 is 17 residues. The CDR3 DNA reads as TGTGCCAGCAGTTACTCGAGGCGGGGGGACTCTCGAAACATTCAGTACTTC. Translating it yields CASSYSRRGDSRNIQYF.

The chain combines TRBV6-1 with TRBJ1-1, with TRBD1 identical over 8 bases. V dropped 6 bases and J dropped 2; count of bases not matched to a gene: 8. The CDR3 extends over 15 amino acids. Germline V gene lookup returns CDR1 MNHNS and CDR2 SASEGT. The CDR3 reads CASSGDRGLNTEAFF. CDR3 sequence (DNA): TGTGCCAGCAGCGGCGACAGGGGACTAAACACTGAAGCTTTCTTT.

CDR3 in amino acids: CASHGASVGNTEAFF. CDR3 bases: TGTGCCAGCCACGGGGCGAGTGTCGGTAACACTGAAGCTTTCTTT. This chain connects TRBV6-1 to TRBJ1-1; TRBD1 is a possible D gene (5 bases). The V end lost 8 bases, the J end lost 2 bases, and 18 bases lay between the germline ends. The CDR3 spans 15 residues. Germline V gene data show CDR1 as MNHNS and CDR2 as SASEGT.

V and J are TRBV3-1 and TRBJ1-2, with 7 bases fitting TRBD1. This CDR3 is 16 amino acids long. Germline trimming cut 4 bases from V and 0 bases from J; bases unmatched to any gene: 8. CDR1 is LGHDT and CDR2 is YNNKEL in the germline V gene (reference sequence). The CDR3 loop reads CASSLTGELANYGYTF. The CDR3 bases are TGTGCCAGCAGCCTCACAGGGGAGTTAGCTAACTATGGCTACACCTTC. Filled out from reference TRBV3-1 and TRBJ1-2, the complete variable domain reads DTAVSQTPKYLVTQMGNDKSIKCEQNLGHDTMYWYKQDSKKFLKIMFSYNNKELIINETVPNRFSPKSPDKAHLNLHINSLELGDSAVYFCASSLTGELANYGYTFGSGTRLTVV.

This clonotype has a count of ten or more. The chain employs TRBV4-1 and TRBJ1-3; 7 bases are a match to TRBD1. Germline lookup yields CDR1 MGHRA and CDR2 YSYEKL. The CDR3 is 15 residues long. Losses at the gene ends were 3 bases for V and 4 bases for J; bases not matched to a gene: 6. Here the CDR3 reads CASSQVDRRGNTIYF. The CDR3 DNA is TGCGCCAGCAGCCAGGTGGACAGGCGCGGAAACACCATATATTTT.

This clonotype was observed a few times. V and J are TRBV27 and TRBJ1-4; tentatively, D is TRBD1 (6 bases). Germline lookup yields CDR1 MNHEY and CDR2 SMNVEV (reference sequence). The CDR3 loop spans 15 amino acids. Trimming removed 6 bases at V and 3 bases at J, with 14 bases between. The CDR3 here is CASRLDGGPNEKLFF. In DNA, the CDR3 is TGTGCCAGCAGACTCGACGGGGGGCCTAATGAAAAACTGTTTTTT.

This clonotype has more than one count but fewer than ten. The rearrangement uses TRBV6-5 and TRBJ2-3; D gene unclear. CDR3 length: 16 residues. Germline V CDR1 and CDR2: MNHEY, SVGAGI. With 2 bases removed from V and 0 bases from J, the gap between germline ends came to 12 bases. The CDR3 region has the DNA TGTGCCAGCAGTTACCGGAACGGTCCTAGCACAGATACGCAGTATTTT. This translates into CASSYRNGPSTDTQYF.

A few counts support this clonotype. The chain carries TRBV6-2 or TRBV6-3 and TRBJ2-7; D possibly corresponds to TRBD1 (6 bases). Germline CDR1 reads MNHEY; CDR2 reads SVGEGT. The CDR3 is made up of 14 amino acids. V lost 7 bases, J lost 3 bases, and 16 bases lay in between. The DNA of the CDR3 is TGTGCCAGCACTCCGACAGGCCCCAACTACGAGCAGTACTTC. The encoded protein is CASTPTGPNYEQYF.

The chain is built from TRBV5-1 and TRBJ1-4; D is perhaps TRBD1 (5 bases). The CDR3 is made up of 14 amino acids. V was cut by 2 bases and J by 3 bases, with 8 bases left in between. Germline CDR1 and CDR2: SGHRS and YFSETQ. In DNA, the CDR3 is TGCGCCAGCAGCTTTGGGGCAGCTAATGAAAAACTGTTTTTT. Translating gives CASSFGAANEKLFF.

This clonotype showed up just a few times. V is TRBV20-1 and J is TRBJ2-5, with unresolved D. This CDR3 comprises 14 residues. The germline V gene has CDR1 DFQATT and CDR2 SNEGSKA (reference sequence). V was pared by 1 base and J by 5 bases, with 14 bases between. CDR3 DNA: TGCAGTGCTAGAGGCTCCCCCATGGGGGAGACCCAGTACTTC. Translated, it gives CSARGSPMGETQYF.

This clonotype was observed a single time. In nucleotides, the CDR3 is TGCGCCAGCAGCTTTATTCCTATTCTCGGCGGGGGTTCCCAAGAGACCCAGTACTTC. Translated: CASSFIPILGGGSQETQYF. J is TRBJ2-5 and V is TRBV5-1; 7 bases match TRBD2. J lost 1 base, V lost 2 bases, and 17 bases had no gene match. The CDR3 spans 19 residues. CDR1 is SGHRS and CDR2 is YFSETQ in the germline V gene.

The V and J genes are TRBV6-5 and TRBJ2-1, with 10 nucleotides matching TRBD1. The CDR3 has 16 residues. J gave up 3 bases and V 0 bases, and 2 bases lay outside the gene matches. Germline assignment: CDR1 MNHEY and CDR2 SVGAGI. In DNA form, the CDR3 reads TGTGCCAGCAGTTACTCGAGGACAGGGGGCTACAATGAGCAGTTCTTC. Its protein is CASSYSRTGGYNEQFF.

This clonotype was recorded many times. The chain uses TRBV12-3 or TRBV12-4 and TRBJ1-6; 8 nucleotides align to TRBD1. The CDR3 sequence is 15 residues long. With V trimmed by 4 bases and J by 7 bases, 6 bases remained unmatched. The CDR3, as DNA: TGTGCCAGCAGTTCCCGACAGGGGAAAAATTCACCCCTCCACTTT. Protein sequence: CASSSRQGKNSPLHF.

The V and J genes are TRBV12-3 or TRBV12-4 and TRBJ2-3; 11 bases are shared with TRBD2. This CDR3 comprises 15 residues. V gave up 8 bases and J gave up 3 bases; unmatched junction bases: 7. Here the CDR3 DNA reads TGTGCCAGCCTCATAGCGGGGGGGCCGACAGATACGCAGTATTTT. Amino acid sequence: CASLIAGGPTDTQYF.

This clonotype is a singleton in its sample. V gene TRBV3-1 combines with J gene TRBJ2-7, with 11 bases lining up with TRBD2. CDR1 LGHDT and CDR2 YNNKEL come from the germline V gene (reference sequence). The CDR3 is 14 residues long. V was pared by 3 bases and J by 2 bases, with 0 bases of the junction left unmatched. CDR3: CASSHSGGAYEQYF. The CDR3 nucleotides read TGTGCCAGCAGCCATAGCGGGGGGGCCTACGAGCAGTACTTC.

The rearrangement links TRBV5-6 to TRBJ2-5, with D maybe TRBD2 (6 bases). The CDR3 spans 14 residues. Trimming took 4 bases from V and 5 from J, leaving 15 bases between them. Looked up from germline, CDR1 is SGHDT and CDR2 is YYEEEE. The CDR3 sequence is CASSPDLSGETQYF. The CDR3 DNA follows: TGTGCCAGCAGCCCTGACCTGAGCGGGGAGACCCAGTACTTC.

The chain is built from TRBV27 and TRBJ2-2, with D possibly matching TRBD1 (6 bases). Per germline, CDR1 MNHEY and CDR2 SMNVEV (reference sequence). CDR3 length: 15 residues. V lost 5 bases and J 3 bases, leaving 13 bases between the germline ends. The CDR3 nucleotides are TGTGCCAGCAGTACGACACAGGGCTACACCGGGGAGCTGTTTTTT. This translates into CASSTTQGYTGELFF.